A selection of T cell receptor beta chains follows, all from one sample in a study of shared clonotypes between healthy human individuals. TCRdb's copy holds only in-frame clones and misses some; the assay was immunoSEQ multiplex PCR. The sample shows approximately 530,000 clones, roughly 95% of them seen only once. The sequenced sample was naive CD4+ T cells sorted from blood. These receptors were collected from a woman between 25 and 40 years old in good health. Both conserved end residues are trimmed from each CDR3.

>TRBV2|TRBJ1-1
ASSRVRGHTEAF
>TRBV6-6|TRBJ2-1
ASSPGYNEQF
>TRBV28|TRBJ2-7
ASSLWGGSEQY
>TRBV18|TRBJ2-2
ASSPPGQVNTGELF
>TRBV28|TRBJ2-1
ASSTTLAKTYNEQF
>TRBV19|TRBJ2-2
ARSGAAGELF
>TRBV6-1|TRBJ1-4
ASSTRVTNEKLF
>TRBV9|TRBJ2-1
ASSGRGSYNEQF
>TRBV18|TRBJ2-3
ASSPMTGIGTDTQY
>TRBV2|TRBJ2-1
ASRGVAGGSYNEQF
>TRBV5-4|TRBJ2-2
ASSYPSGNTGELF
>TRBV30|TRBJ1-1
AWTRRQGRAF
>TRBV2|-
ASRPDLLLYEQY
>TRBV18|TRBJ2-7
ASSRQGDPYEQY
>TRBV11-2|TRBJ2-7
ASSQGNSHEQY
>TRBV19|TRBJ2-3
ASCPTGVTDTQY
>TRBV7-2|TRBJ2-7
ASSPGPSGYEQY
>TRBV4-1|TRBJ2-3
ASSPLGGDRNTQY
>TRBV5-1|TRBJ2-5
ASSLRSLWETQY
>TRBV9|TRBJ2-1
ASSVVEIAGGSYNEQF
>TRBV28|TRBJ2-7
ASSLLDSYEQY
>TRBV7-8|TRBJ2-7
ASSPRIPGTDTSYEQY
>TRBV6-5|TRBJ2-7
ASSYAWQGTYEQY
>TRBV19|TRBJ2-1
ASTGLAGVGNEQF
>TRBV28|TRBJ2-5
ASSHGQAQETQY
>TRBV6-5|TRBJ1-2
ASSYSWTGTNYGYT
>TRBV15|TRBJ2-1
ATSSLTSLAYYNEQF